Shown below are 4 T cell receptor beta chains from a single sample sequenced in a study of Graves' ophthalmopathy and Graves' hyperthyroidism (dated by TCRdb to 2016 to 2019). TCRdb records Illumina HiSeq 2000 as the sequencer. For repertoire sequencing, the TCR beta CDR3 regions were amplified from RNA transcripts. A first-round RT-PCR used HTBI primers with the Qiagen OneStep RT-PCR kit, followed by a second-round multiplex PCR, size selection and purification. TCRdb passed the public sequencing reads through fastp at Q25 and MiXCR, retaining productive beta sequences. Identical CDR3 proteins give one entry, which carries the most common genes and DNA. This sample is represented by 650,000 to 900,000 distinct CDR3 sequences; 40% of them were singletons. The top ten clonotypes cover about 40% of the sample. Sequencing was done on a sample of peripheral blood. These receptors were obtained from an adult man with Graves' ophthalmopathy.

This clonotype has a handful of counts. The CDR3 region is CASSSWTNTGELFF. The CDR3 DNA reads TGTGCCAGCAGCTCCTGGACAAACACCGGGGAGCTGTTTTTT. This rearrangement joins TRBV7-9 to TRBJ2-2, with D perhaps TRBD1 (5 bases). Trimming shortened V by 4 bases and J by 2 bases, and 8 bases separated the two germline ends. The CDR3 contains 14 residues. Per germline, CDR1 SEHNR and CDR2 FQNEAQ (reference sequence).

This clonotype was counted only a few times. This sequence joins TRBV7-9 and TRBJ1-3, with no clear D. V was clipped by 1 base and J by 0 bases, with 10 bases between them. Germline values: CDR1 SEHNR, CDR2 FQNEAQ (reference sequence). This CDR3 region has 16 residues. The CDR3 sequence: CASSLGLRSSGNTIYF. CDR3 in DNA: TGTGCCAGCAGCTTAGGGTTGAGGAGCTCTGGAAACACCATATATTTT.

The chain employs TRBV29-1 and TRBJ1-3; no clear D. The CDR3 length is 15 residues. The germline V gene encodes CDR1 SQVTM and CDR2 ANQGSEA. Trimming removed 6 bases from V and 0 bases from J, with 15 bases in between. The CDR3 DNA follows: TGCAGCGTAGGTTCCGGGTATGGCTCTGGAAACACCATATATTTT. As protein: CSVGSGYGSGNTIYF. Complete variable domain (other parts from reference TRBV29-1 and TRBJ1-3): SAVISQKPSRDICQRGTSLTIQCQVDSQVTMMFWYRQQPGQSLTLIATANQGSEATYESGFVIDKFPISRPNLTFSTLTVSNMSPEDSSIYLCSVGSGYGSGNTIYFGEGSWLTVV.

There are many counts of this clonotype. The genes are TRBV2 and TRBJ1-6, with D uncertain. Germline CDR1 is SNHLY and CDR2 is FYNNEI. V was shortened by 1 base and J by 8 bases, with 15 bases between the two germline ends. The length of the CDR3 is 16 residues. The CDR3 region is CASSEVLEGFDSPLHF. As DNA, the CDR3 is TGTGCCAGCAGTGAAGTCTTGGAGGGTTTCGATTCACCCCTCCACTTT.